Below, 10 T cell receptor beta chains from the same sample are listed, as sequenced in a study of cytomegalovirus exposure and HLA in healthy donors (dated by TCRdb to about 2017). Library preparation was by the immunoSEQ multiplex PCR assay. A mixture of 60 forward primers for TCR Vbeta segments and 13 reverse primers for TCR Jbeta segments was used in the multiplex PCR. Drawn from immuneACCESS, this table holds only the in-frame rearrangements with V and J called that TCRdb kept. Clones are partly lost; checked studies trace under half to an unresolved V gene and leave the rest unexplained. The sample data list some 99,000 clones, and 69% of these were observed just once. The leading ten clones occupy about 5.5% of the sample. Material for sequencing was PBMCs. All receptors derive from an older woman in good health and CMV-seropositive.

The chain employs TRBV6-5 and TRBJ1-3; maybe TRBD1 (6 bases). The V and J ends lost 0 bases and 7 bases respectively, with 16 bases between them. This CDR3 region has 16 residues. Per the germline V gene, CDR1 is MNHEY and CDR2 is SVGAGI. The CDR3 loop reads CASSYSSGAQSNTIYF. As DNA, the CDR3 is TGTGCCAGCAGTTACTCCTCAGGGGCGCAAAGTAACACCATATATTTT.

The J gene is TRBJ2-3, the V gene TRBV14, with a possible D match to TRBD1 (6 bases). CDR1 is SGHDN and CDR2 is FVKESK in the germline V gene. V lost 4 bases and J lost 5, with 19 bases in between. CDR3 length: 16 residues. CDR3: CASSLRQGSIQDTQYF. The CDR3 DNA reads TGTGCCAGCAGCCTTCGCCAGGGGTCCATACAAGATACGCAGTATTTT.

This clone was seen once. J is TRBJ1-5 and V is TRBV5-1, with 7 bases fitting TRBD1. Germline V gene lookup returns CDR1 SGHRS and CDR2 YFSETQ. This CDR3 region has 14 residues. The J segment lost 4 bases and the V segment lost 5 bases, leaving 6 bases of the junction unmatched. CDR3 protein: CASSPGTVNQPQHF. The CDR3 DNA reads TGCGCCAGCAGTCCCGGGACAGTTAATCAGCCCCAGCATTTT.

The DNA for the CDR3 is TGTGCCAGCAGATCCGGGACAGGTATCTACAATGAGCAGTTCTTC. The encoded protein is CASRSGTGIYNEQFF. This sequence joins TRBV27 and TRBJ2-1, with 8 bases aligning to TRBD1. The J segment lost 3 bases and the V segment lost 6 bases, leaving 7 bases of the junction unmatched. Germline CDR1 reads MNHEY; CDR2 reads SMNVEV (reference sequence). This CDR3 has 15 residues.

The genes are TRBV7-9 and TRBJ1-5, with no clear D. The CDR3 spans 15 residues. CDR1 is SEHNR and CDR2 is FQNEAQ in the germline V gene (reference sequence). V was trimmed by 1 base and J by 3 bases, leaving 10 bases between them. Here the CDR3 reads CASSLVGRDNQPQHF. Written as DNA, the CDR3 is TGTGCCAGCAGCTTAGTCGGGCGGGACAATCAGCCCCAGCATTTT.

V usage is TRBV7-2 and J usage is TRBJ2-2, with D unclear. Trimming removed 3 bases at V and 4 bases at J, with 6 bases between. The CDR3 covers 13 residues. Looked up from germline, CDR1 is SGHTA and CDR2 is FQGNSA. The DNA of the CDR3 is TGTGCCAGCAGCTTTACTACCACCGGGGAGCTGTTTTTT. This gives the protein CASSFTTTGELFF.

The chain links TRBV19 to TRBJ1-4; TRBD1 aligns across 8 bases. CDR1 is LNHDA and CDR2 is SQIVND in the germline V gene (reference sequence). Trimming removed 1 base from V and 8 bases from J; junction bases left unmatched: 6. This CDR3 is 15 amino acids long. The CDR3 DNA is TGTGCCAGTAGTATAGCCCAGGGGGCCTGGGAAAAACTGTTTTTT. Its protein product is CASSIAQGAWEKLFF.

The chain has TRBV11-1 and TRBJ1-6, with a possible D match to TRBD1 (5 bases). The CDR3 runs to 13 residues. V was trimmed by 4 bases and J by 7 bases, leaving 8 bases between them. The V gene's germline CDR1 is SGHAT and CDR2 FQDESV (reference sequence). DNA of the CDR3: TGTGCCAGCAGCTGGGGGGTCAATTCACCCCTCCACTTT. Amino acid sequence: CASSWGVNSPLHF.

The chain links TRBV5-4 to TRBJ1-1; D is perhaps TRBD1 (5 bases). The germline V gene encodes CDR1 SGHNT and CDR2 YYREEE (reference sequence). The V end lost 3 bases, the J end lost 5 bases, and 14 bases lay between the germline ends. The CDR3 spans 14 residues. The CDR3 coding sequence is TGTGCCAGCAGCTCCGGGACTGGTCTAACTGAAGCTTTCTTT. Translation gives CASSSGTGLTEAFF.

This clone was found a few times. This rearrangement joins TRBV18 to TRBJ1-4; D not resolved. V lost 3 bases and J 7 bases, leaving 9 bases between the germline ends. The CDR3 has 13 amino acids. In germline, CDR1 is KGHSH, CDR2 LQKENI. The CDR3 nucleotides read TGTGCCAGCTCACCCCTGTCCGGTGAAAAACTGTTTTTT. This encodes CASSPLSGEKLFF. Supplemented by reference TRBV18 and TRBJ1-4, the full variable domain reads NAGVMQNPRHLVRRRGQEARLRCSPMKGHSHVYWYRQLPEEGLKFMVYLQKENIIDESGMPKERFSAEFPKEGPSILRIQQVVRGDSAAYFCASSPLSGEKLFFGSGTQLSVL.